The following is a T cell receptor (beta chain) sequence with its context. Its antigen is not known. No infections or other immune events were documented during collection. The table came from immunoSEQ multiplex PCR; TCRdb's copy has only in-frame clones and leaves some out. The sample has around 60,000 clones, around 81% seen once. The source of the sample is a study of identifying expanded T cells in peripheral blood. Study-wide points: Roughly two-week clone count variance significantly increased as total template count grew. Over approximately two and four weeks, about 17 and 20 clones changed, versus around 1.3 between replicates.

The source of this sequence is a person between 18 and 70 years old in good health. Sequences were obtained from blood.

This chain's CDR3 is CASSPRLGADTQYF. The CDR3 region has the DNA TGTGCCAGCTCACCACGATTGGGGGCAGATACGCAGTATTTT. The chain uses TRBV18 and TRBJ2-3, with D perhaps matching TRBD1 or TRBD2 (5 bases each). Trimming removed 1 base from V and 4 bases from J, with 9 bases in between. In germline, CDR1 is KGHSH, CDR2 LQKENI. This CDR3 contains 14 residues.